What follows are 29 T cell receptor beta chains derived from one specimen sequenced in a study of cytomegalovirus exposure and HLA in healthy donors. The study ran its PCR with 60 Vbeta and 13 Jbeta primers. The table came from immunoSEQ multiplex PCR; TCRdb's copy has only in-frame clones and leaves some out. The table includes around 55,000 clones, 77% detected once. Sample: PBMCs. The receptor source for this set is a female donor in good health and CMV-seronegative.

J is TRBJ1-4 and V is TRBV28; 7 nucleotides line up with TRBD1. Germline V gene sequence: CDR1 MDHEN, CDR2 SYDVKM. After removal of 5 bases from V and 10 bases from J, the junction contained 7 bases not matched to a gene. The CDR3 is 13 amino acids. For the CDR3, the DNA is TGTGCCAGCAGTCAAGGGGGCGCCGGAAAACTGTTTTTT. Translation: CASSQGGAGKLFF.

This clone is classed as medium-sized (0.01 to 0.1%). The rearrangement links TRBV10-2 to TRBJ1-1; TRBD1 matches 7 bases. Germline V gene sequence: CDR1 WSHSY, CDR2 SAAADI. The CDR3 is made up of 13 amino acids. Trimming cost V 5 bases and J 4 bases; bases outside gene matches: 4. CDR3 amino acids: CASSYNRGTEAFF. Here the CDR3 DNA reads TGCGCCAGCAGTTATAACAGGGGCACTGAAGCTTTCTTT.

The J gene is TRBJ2-1, the V gene TRBV4-3; TRBD2 matches at 8 bases. Germline CDR1 is LGHNA and CDR2 is YSLEER. This CDR3 has 14 residues. Trimming at V came to 3 bases and at J to 9 bases, leaving 7 bases not matched to a gene. CDR3 region: CASSHVSGSREQFF. CDR3 DNA: TGCGCCAGCAGCCACGTGAGCGGGAGTCGTGAGCAGTTCTTC.

The gene calls are TRBV10-3 and TRBJ2-2, with D uncertain. Looked up from germline, CDR1 is ENHRY and CDR2 is SYGVKD. This CDR3 is built from 14 residues. Trimming removed 5 bases from V and 6 bases from J, with 13 bases in between. The CDR3 reads CAISSSRPSGELFF. The CDR3 DNA reads as TGTGCCATCAGTTCCAGCAGGCCCTCCGGGGAGCTGTTTTTT.

This clone occurred once. The chain combines TRBV2 with TRBJ2-1; TRBD1 is a possible D gene (6 bases). Germline V gives CDR1 SNHLY, CDR2 FYNNEI. V gave up 0 bases and J gave up 2 bases, with 17 bases separating them. This CDR3 is built from 18 residues. CDR3 nucleotide sequence: TGTGCCAGCAGTGAAGCTCGGACAGAAGTTTATACCTACAATGAGCAGTTCTTC. Its translation: CASSEARTEVYTYNEQFF.

The chain uses TRBV18 and TRBJ1-1; tentatively, D is TRBD1 (5 bases). Germline values: CDR1 KGHSH, CDR2 LQKENI. The CDR3 covers 13 residues. Between the trimmed V and J ends, which lost 2 bases and 5 bases, there was a span of 9 bases. CDR3 DNA: TGTGCCAGCTCACCAAGTCAGGGAACTGAAGCTTTCTTT. Its protein product is CASSPSQGTEAFF.

This chain uses TRBV5-1 with TRBJ2-1; 7 positions match TRBD2. CDR3 size: 15 residues. Per germline, CDR1 SGHRS and CDR2 YFSETQ. V shed 2 bases, J shed 4 bases, and the junction held 6 bases outside the gene matches. The CDR3 protein is CASSFRDYRYNEQFF. For the CDR3, the DNA is TGCGCCAGCAGCTTCCGGGACTACCGTTACAATGAGCAGTTCTTC.

The J gene is TRBJ2-2, the V gene TRBV6-1; unclear D gene. The CDR3 has 13 amino acids. Deletions cut 2 bases from V and 6 bases from J, with 7 bases between. Looked up from germline, CDR1 is MNHNS and CDR2 is SASEGT. DNA for the CDR3: TGTGCCAGCAGTGAAATCGGGTCCGGGGAGCTGTTTTTT. Protein: CASSEIGSGELFF.

This rearrangement joins TRBV28 to TRBJ2-7; TRBD1 agrees at 7 bases. V dropped 2 bases and J dropped 0; count of bases not matched to a gene: 1. Germline assignment: CDR1 MDHEN and CDR2 SYDVKM. The CDR3 is made up of 14 amino acids. CDR3 in amino acids: CASSLTGASYEQYF. In DNA form, the CDR3 reads TGTGCCAGCAGTTTAACAGGGGCCTCCTACGAGCAGTACTTC.

This clone was detected once. The rearrangement links TRBV5-6 to TRBJ2-7; D call uncertain. This CDR3 is 15 amino acids long. V was shortened by 0 bases and J by 2 bases, with 12 bases between the two germline ends. Germline V lookup: CDR1 SGHDT, CDR2 YYEEEE. CDR3 DNA: TGTGCCAGCAGCTTGGCGGCAGGAAAAGCCTACGAGCAGTACTTC. Protein: CASSLAAGKAYEQYF. The variable domain in full, completed from reference TRBV5-6 and TRBJ2-7, reads DAGVTQSPTHLIKTRGQQVTLRCSPKSGHDTVSWYQQALGQGPQFIFQYYEEEERQRGNFPDRFSGHQFPNYSSELNVNALLLGDSALYLCASSLAAGKAYEQYFGPGTRLTVT.

V usage is TRBV9 and J usage is TRBJ2-6, with 9 positions matching TRBD1. CDR3 length: 22 residues. Trimming removed 0 bases from V and 0 bases from J; junction bases left unmatched: 16. CDR1 SGDLS and CDR2 YYNGEE come from the germline V gene. The CDR3 DNA is TGTGCCAGCAGCGTAGGCGCCACGGGACAGGGAATAACCTACTCTGGGGCCAACGTCCTGACTTTC. Residues: CASSVGATGQGITYSGANVLTF. Variable domain in full (rest from reference TRBV9 and TRBJ2-6): DSGVTQTPKHLITATGQRVTLRCSPRSGDLSVYWYQQSLDQGLQFLIQYYNGEERAKGNILERFSAQQFPDLHSELNLSSLELGDSALYFCASSVGATGQGITYSGANVLTFGAGSRLTVL.

The rearrangement joins TRBV19 to TRBJ1-1; D remains ambiguous. V was shortened by 8 bases and J by 3 bases, with 13 bases between the two germline ends. Germline CDR1 and CDR2: LNHDA and SQIVND (reference sequence). CDR3 size: 13 residues. CDR3 region: CASGEKIYTEAFF. The CDR3 DNA sequence: TGTGCCAGTGGGGAGAAGATTTACACTGAAGCTTTCTTT.

The chain is built from TRBV18 and TRBJ1-5, with a weak D call TRBD1 (5 bases). The length of the CDR3 is 16 residues. The V gene lost 0 bases and the J gene lost 0 bases, with 9 bases spanning the gap. Per germline, CDR1 KGHSH and CDR2 LQKENI. The CDR3, as DNA: TGTGCCAGCTCACCACCGCGGGGGACTAGCAATCAGCCCCAGCATTTT. Its translation is CASSPPRGTSNQPQHF.

This clone was recorded a few times. The V and J genes are TRBV30 and TRBJ2-1; D perhaps matches TRBD2 (6 bases). This CDR3 is 15 amino acids long. Per the germline V gene, CDR1 is GTSNPN and CDR2 is SVGIG (reference sequence). V was pared by 5 bases and J by 0 bases, with 14 bases between. CDR3 sequence: CAWSLALSSYNEQFF. CDR3 bases: TGTGCCTGGTCGCTAGCGCTCAGCTCCTACAATGAGCAGTTCTTC.

The J gene is TRBJ2-1, the V gene TRBV5-1; perhaps TRBD1 as D (5 bases). With 0 bases removed from V and 7 bases from J, the gap between germline ends came to 14 bases. Germline V gives CDR1 SGHRS, CDR2 YFSETQ. The CDR3 is 15 residues long. In DNA, the CDR3 is TGCGCCAGCAGCTTGGGACAGTGGGGCAATAATGAGCAGTTCTTC. Its protein is CASSLGQWGNNEQFF.

CDR3 amino acids: CASSLAGASYEQYF. The CDR3 DNA sequence: TGTGCCAGCAGCCTAGCGGGGGCCTCCTACGAGCAGTACTTC. The chain employs TRBV2 and TRBJ2-5; 10 positions agree with TRBD2. The J call may be wrong; the DNA end is better matched by TRBJ2-7. The CDR3 runs to 14 residues. In germline, CDR1 is SNHLY, CDR2 FYNNEI.

This chain connects TRBV27 to TRBJ2-5; 7 positions agree with TRBD2. The J segment lost 4 bases and the V segment lost 1 base, leaving 3 bases of the junction unmatched. Germline V lookup: CDR1 MNHEY, CDR2 SMNVEV (reference sequence). The CDR3 is 14 residues long. The CDR3 DNA sequence: TGTGCCAGCAGTTTATTGCCTAGCGGAGAGACCCAGTACTTC. Protein: CASSLLPSGETQYF.

This rearrangement joins TRBV19 to TRBJ2-7; the match to TRBD1 covers 9 bases. The CDR3 has 17 amino acids. Germline CDR1 is LNHDA and CDR2 is SQIVND (reference sequence). Trimming at V came to 1 base and at J to 4 bases, leaving 11 bases not matched to a gene. CDR3 residues: CASSIAYGQGRFYEQYF. CDR3 nucleotides: TGTGCCAGTAGTATAGCCTACGGACAGGGGCGGTTTTACGAGCAGTACTTC.

The J gene is TRBJ2-7, the V gene TRBV2, with D possibly being TRBD2 (5 bases). V was shortened by 4 bases and J by 2 bases, with 15 bases between the two germline ends. Germline lookup yields CDR1 SNHLY and CDR2 FYNNEI. The CDR3 spans 15 residues. In nucleotides, the CDR3 is TGTGCCAGCAGTGCTCGGACGGGGAAAACCTACGAGCAGTACTTC. Translating gives CASSARTGKTYEQYF.

This clone was observed a few times. In DNA form, the CDR3 reads TGTGCCAGCAGTGACGGCCCTTGGGGCGGGGGCTCTGGGGCCAACGTCCTGACTTTC. Translating it yields CASSDGPWGGGSGANVLTF. The chain joins TRBV6-4 to TRBJ2-6; 7 bases are a match to TRBD2. V lost 2 bases and J lost 0; bases outside the gene matches: 10. CDR3 length: 19 residues. CDR1 and CDR2 from the germline V gene are MRHNA and SNTAGT.

Only a few counts were recorded for this clone. The rearrangement uses TRBV9 and TRBJ2-2; 7 nucleotides line up with TRBD1. Germline V gene lookup returns CDR1 SGDLS and CDR2 YYNGEE. Trimming at V came to 4 bases and at J to 5 bases, leaving 5 bases not matched to a gene. The CDR3 extends over 14 amino acids. In DNA, the CDR3 is TGTGCCAGCAGCATGCGACAGGGTACCGGGGAGCTGTTTTTT. It encodes CASSMRQGTGELFF.

This sequence joins TRBV19 and TRBJ2-5; unclear D gene. The CDR3 is made up of 13 amino acids. CDR1 and CDR2 from the germline V gene are LNHDA and SQIVND (reference sequence). Trimming stripped 11 bases from V and 0 bases from J, with 13 bases between. This CDR3 reads CAAGSTYQETQYF. Written as DNA, the CDR3 is TGTGCCGCCGGGTCCACGTACCAAGAGACCCAGTACTTC.

The chain is built from TRBV11-2 and TRBJ1-6, with 7 bases that match TRBD1. Looked up from germline, CDR1 is SGHAT and CDR2 is FQNNGV. This CDR3 region has 15 residues. The J segment lost 9 bases and the V segment lost 5 bases, leaving 10 bases of the junction unmatched. The CDR3 sequence: CASSPQQGTRSPLHF. The CDR3 nucleotides read TGTGCCAGCAGCCCCCAACAGGGGACGCGTTCACCCCTCCACTTT.

V and J are TRBV7-9 and TRBJ1-2; D may be TRBD1 (5 bases). V was shortened by 4 bases and J by 1 base, with 7 bases between the two germline ends. Germline CDR1 and CDR2: SEHNR and FQNEAQ (reference sequence). The CDR3 length is 13 residues. Here the CDR3 DNA reads TGTGCCAGCAGCTACCAGGGTAACTATGGCTACACCTTC. Translation gives CASSYQGNYGYTF. The entire variable domain, with the rest obtained from reference TRBV7-9 and TRBJ1-2, is as follows: DTGVSQNPRHKITKRGQNVTFRCDPISEHNRLYWYRQTLGQGPEFLTYFQNEAQLEKSRLLSDRFSAERPKGSFSTLEIQRTEQGDSAMYLCASSYQGNYGYTFGSGTRLTVV.

The rearrangement links TRBV5-1 to TRBJ2-2, with 10 bases identical to TRBD2. In germline, CDR1 is SGHRS, CDR2 YFSETQ. V lost 1 base and J lost 2; bases outside the gene matches: 5. The CDR3 length is 17 residues. CDR3 sequence reads: CASSLLAGARNTGELFF. The CDR3 region has the DNA TGCGCCAGCAGCTTGCTAGCGGGAGCCAGAAACACCGGGGAGCTGTTTTTT.

The chain combines TRBV28 with TRBJ1-5, with D perhaps TRBD1 (6 bases). Trimming stripped 7 bases from V and 2 bases from J, with 12 bases between. The germline gives CDR1 MDHEN, CDR2 SYDVKM. The CDR3 runs to 14 residues. This chain's CDR3 is CASKGGGGNQPQHF. The CDR3, as DNA: TGTGCCAGCAAGGGAGGGGGGGGCAATCAGCCCCAGCATTTT.

The rearrangement uses TRBV28 and TRBJ2-7; 7 bases agree with TRBD1. Losses at the gene ends were 5 bases for V and 0 bases for J; bases not matched to a gene: 10. This CDR3 has 16 residues. Germline V lookup: CDR1 MDHEN, CDR2 SYDVKM. The CDR3 sequence is CASSRGWDSGSYEQYF. Written as DNA, the CDR3 is TGTGCCAGCAGTAGAGGTTGGGACAGTGGCTCCTACGAGCAGTACTTC.

The gene calls are TRBV11-3 and TRBJ2-1; 11 nucleotides match TRBD1. The V gene end was trimmed by 5 bases and the J gene end by 4 bases; junction bases not matched to a gene: 7. Germline CDR1 is SGHNT and CDR2 is YENEEA. CDR3 length equals 16 residues. The CDR3 spells CASSPWTGGVYNEQFF. CDR3 sequence (DNA): TGTGCCAGCAGCCCTTGGACAGGGGGCGTTTACAATGAGCAGTTCTTC. Looking up the rest from reference TRBV11-3 and TRBJ2-1 gives the full variable domain: EAGVVQSPRYKIIEKKQPVAFWCNPISGHNTLYWYLQNLGQGPELLIRYENEEAVDDSQLPKDRFSAERLKGVDSTLKIQPAELGDSAVYLCASSPWTGGVYNEQFFGPGTRLTVL.

The chain links TRBV30 to TRBJ2-7; possible D gene TRBD1, 5 bases. V dropped 3 bases and J dropped 0 bases, with 6 bases sitting between them. This CDR3 has 12 residues. CDR1 is GTSNPN and CDR2 is SVGIG in the germline V gene (reference sequence). DNA for the CDR3: TGTGCCTGGAGCAGGGACTCCTACGAGCAGTACTTC. Protein product: CAWSRDSYEQYF.